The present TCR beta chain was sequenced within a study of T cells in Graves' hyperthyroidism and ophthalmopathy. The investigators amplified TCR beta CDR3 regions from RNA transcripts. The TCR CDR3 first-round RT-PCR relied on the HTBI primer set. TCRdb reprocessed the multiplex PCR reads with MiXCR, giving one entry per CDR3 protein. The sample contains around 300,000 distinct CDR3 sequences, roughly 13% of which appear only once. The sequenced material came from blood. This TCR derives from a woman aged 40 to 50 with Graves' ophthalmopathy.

CDR3 in DNA: TGCAGTGCCCGGAACCCCGGGACAAGGACTAGCGGGGGATACACCGGGGAGCTGTTTTTT. Its protein is CSARNPGTRTSGGYTGELFF. This chain connects TRBV20-1 to TRBJ2-2, with TRBD2 identical over 13 bases. The CDR3 is 20 amino acids. The junction had 19 bases not matched to a gene; V was cut back by 6 bases and J by 3 bases. The germline V gene has CDR1 DFQATT and CDR2 SNEGSKA (reference sequence).